A selection of T cell receptor beta chains follows, all from one sample in a study of blood T cell repertoires in COVID-19. Profiling relied on immunoSEQ multiplex PCR, and the TCRdb table lists in-frame clones only, not all of them. The sample lists 290,000 or so clones; 90% were seen once. Input material: PBMCs or T cells enriched from blood (not recorded which). The receptor source for this set is a woman in her twenties or thirties who had recovered from COVID-19. Both conserved end residues are part of each CDR3. Fields, in order: V gene, D gene, J gene, clone size, CDR3 protein, CDR3 DNA. D genes are given only for firm matches. Only part of the rows carry a size: once, few, many, or a class if the clone is expanded.

TRBV15	TRBD1	TRBJ1-6	.	CATSIGPTGYNSPLHF	TGTGCCACCAGCATCGGACCGACAGGGTATAATTCACCCCTCCACTTT
TRBV10-1	.	TRBJ2-1	.	CASSDSLDSYNEQFF	TGCGCCAGCAGTGATTCACTGGACAGTTACAATGAGCAGTTCTTC
TRBV7-6	.	TRBJ1-5	.	CASSPRPGAYSNQPQHF	TGTGCCAGCAGCCCTCGGCCAGGGGCCTATAGCAATCAGCCCCAGCATTTT
TRBV10-3	TRBD1	TRBJ1-3	.	CAISPGTGGFSGNTIYF	TGTGCCATCAGTCCTGGGACAGGGGGCTTCTCTGGAAACACCATATATTTT
TRBV27	.	TRBJ2-1	.	CASSRTRPGIEYNEQFF	TGTGCCAGCAGTCGTACTAGACCTGGTATAGAGTACAATGAGCAGTTCTTC
TRBV7-2	.	TRBJ2-1	.	CASSLEERISYNEQFF	TGTGCCAGCAGCTTGGAGGAACGAATCTCCTACAATGAGCAGTTCTTC
TRBV10-3	TRBD1	TRBJ2-7	.	CATTLGTVSYEQYF	TGTGCCACTACACTAGGGACAGTATCCTACGAGCAGTACTTC
TRBV28	TRBD1	TRBJ2-7	once	CASSTYRGPNYEQYF	TGTGCCAGCAGTACTTACAGGGGACCCAATTACGAGCAGTACTTC
TRBV23-1	.	TRBJ2-7	.	CASSQSRTPRGYEQYF	TGCGCCAGCAGTCAATCGAGAACACCTCGAGGGTACGAGCAGTACTTC
TRBV27	TRBD2	TRBJ2-1	.	CASSPPPAGKNNEQFF	TGTGCCAGCAGTCCCCCCCCAGCGGGGAAAAACAATGAGCAGTTCTTC
TRBV27	.	TRBJ1-3	.	CASSQQIGNTIYF	TGTGCCAGCAGTCAACAGATAGGAAACACCATATATTTT
TRBV4-2	TRBD2	TRBJ2-1	.	CASSQVAGEEQFF	TGTGCCAGCAGCCAAGTCGCGGGAGAGGAGCAGTTCTTC
TRBV4-1	TRBD1	TRBJ2-3	.	CASSHRQGSVDTQYF	TGCGCCAGCAGCCACCGACAGGGTTCCGTAGATACGCAGTATTTT
TRBV11-2	.	TRBJ2-7	once	CASSLRGTGSYEQYF	TGTGCCAGCAGCTTAAGGGGTACAGGGTCCTACGAGCAGTACTTC